A selection of T cell receptor beta chains follows, all from one sample in a study of molecular identifiers for immune sequencing clone quantification. TCRdb reprocessed the PCR reads via MiXCR and lists one record per CDR3 protein. This table has about 70,000 distinct CDR3 sequences, about 18% appearing once. The source material was naive CD8+ T cells from blood, with Jurkat cell RNA spiked in. The receptors were gathered from a human donor in good health. Some libraries in this study had Jurkat cell RNA spiked in. Each CDR3 is given with its conserved first and last residue. The D gene is left open where the match is weak. Clone size appears in some rows only: once, few, many, or a class for an expanded clone.

clone_size	v_call	d_call	j_call	cdr3_aa	cdr3_nt
many	TRBV28	TRBD1	TRBJ2-7	CASSRDRGLPYEQYF	TGTGCCAGCAGCCGGGACAGGGGGCTACCCTACGAGCAGTACTTC
NA	TRBV5-6	NA	TRBJ2-1	CASSLGGGEQFF	TGTGCCAGCAGCTTGGGGGGCGGGGAGCAGTTCTTC
many	TRBV10-1	NA	TRBJ2-2	CASSLQGSGTGELFF	TGCGCCAGCAGTTTACAGGGCTCGGGCACCGGGGAGCTGTTTTTT
many	TRBV27	NA	TRBJ1-2	CASSLSGSDGYTF	TGTGCCAGCAGTTTGTCAGGGAGCGATGGCTACACCTTC
few	TRBV27	NA	TRBJ2-1	CASSPSAGNSYNEQFF	TGTGCCAGCAGTCCGTCCGCGGGAAACTCCTACAATGAGCAGTTCTTC
many	TRBV25-1	NA	TRBJ2-1	CASSGANEQFF	TGTGCCAGCAGTGGGGCAAATGAGCAGTTCTTC
many	TRBV10-2	TRBD2	TRBJ2-5	CASKESGSFGETQYF	TGCGCCAGCAAAGAGAGCGGGAGTTTCGGAGAGACCCAGTACTTC
many	TRBV4-3	NA	TRBJ2-1	CASSQGSGEGNEQFF	TGCGCCAGCAGCCAAGGGAGCGGAGAAGGTAATGAGCAGTTCTTC
many	TRBV2	NA	TRBJ1-5	CASSLWGGVDQPQHF	TGTGCCAGCAGTTTATGGGGAGGGGTGGATCAGCCCCAGCATTTT
NA	TRBV20-1	TRBD2	TRBJ2-5	CSAKKGLAGETQYF	TGCAGTGCTAAAAAGGGACTAGCGGGAGAGACCCAGTACTTC
many	TRBV7-9	TRBD1	TRBJ2-5	CASSFTTDRGRETQYF	TGTGCCAGCAGCTTTACTACGGACAGGGGGCGTGAGACCCAGTACTTC
many	TRBV6-1	NA	TRBJ2-2	CASSELLGTEYGELFF	TGTGCCAGCAGTGAACTCCTAGGGACGGAGTATGGGGAGCTGTTTTTT
NA	TRBV2	NA	TRBJ2-1	CASGLSSYNEQFF	TGTGCCAGCGGCTTAAGCTCCTACAATGAGCAGTTCTTC
NA	TRBV5-1	NA	TRBJ2-7	CVSSSYEQYF	TGCGTCAGCAGCTCTTACGAGCAGTACTTC
NA	TRBV12-3/TRBV12-4	TRBD1	TRBJ2-1	CASSSTGDNEQFF	TGTGCCAGCAGTTCGACAGGGGACAATGAGCAGTTCTTC
many	TRBV5-1	TRBD2	TRBJ2-5	CASSLAWKREGKREETQYF	TGCGCCAGCAGCTTGGCTTGGAAGCGGGAGGGGAAGAGGGAAGAGACCCAGTACTTC
many	TRBV5-5	NA	TRBJ1-3	CASSLVGAVNTIYF	TGTGCCAGCAGCTTGGTGGGGGCGGTGAACACCATATATTTT
many	TRBV5-1	NA	TRBJ2-7	CASSLGLQYEQYF	TGCGCCAGCAGCTTGGGCCTACAATACGAGCAGTACTTC
NA	TRBV12-3/TRBV12-4	TRBD2	TRBJ2-7	CASSPLAGAYEQYF	TGTGCCAGCAGTCCCCTAGCGGGAGCCTACGAGCAGTACTTC
few	TRBV20-1	NA	TRBJ2-7	CSASEGISYEQYF	TGCAGTGCTAGTGAAGGAATCTCCTACGAGCAGTACTTC
few	TRBV2	NA	TRBJ2-1	CASSEAFRDEQFF	TGTGCCAGCAGTGAAGCCTTTAGAGATGAGCAGTTCTTC
NA	TRBV29-1	NA	TRBJ2-6	CSVALSTGANVPTF	TGCAGCGTCGCCCTATCTACTGGGGCCAACGTCCCGACTTTC
many	TRBV7-6	TRBD2	TRBJ2-7	CASSLTSGRYLSYEQYF	TGTGCCAGCAGCCTCACTAGCGGGAGGTACCTGTCGTACGAGCAGTACTTC
few	TRBV28	TRBD1	TRBJ2-3	CATWVRGSTVDTQYF	TGTGCCACCTGGGTCAGGGGGAGTACGGTGGATACGCAGTATTTT
medium-sized	TRBV4-1	NA	TRBJ2-4	CASSQEEMGQVDIQYF	TGCGCCAGCAGCCAGGAGGAAATGGGCCAGGTAGACATTCAGTACTTC
many	TRBV27	TRBD2	TRBJ2-3	CASSSSSGEWGDTQYF	TGTGCCAGCAGTTCTTCTAGCGGAGAGTGGGGAGATACGCAGTATTTT
once	TRBV3-1	TRBD2	TRBJ2-7	CASSQRTSGYEQYF	TGTGCCAGCAGCCAGCGGACTAGCGGCTACGAGCAGTACTTC
many	TRBV4-1	NA	TRBJ2-7	CASSQDSRGLYF	TGCGCCAGCAGCCAAGATAGTCGGGGCCTGTACTTC
many	TRBV4-1	TRBD2	TRBJ2-1	CASSQTKIAGYNEQFF	TGCGCCAGCAGCCAAACCAAGATAGCGGGCTACAATGAGCAGTTCTTC
NA	TRBV24-1	NA	TRBJ2-2	CAASDRKAGTGELFF	TGTGCCGCCAGTGATCGCAAGGCGGGCACCGGGGAGCTGTTTTTT
many	TRBV7-9	TRBD1	TRBJ2-7	CASSLTTGLALEQYF	TGTGCCAGCAGCCTAACGACAGGGCTTGCGTTAGAGCAGTACTTC
few	TRBV7-8	TRBD2	TRBJ2-3	CASHPPSGSISDTQYF	TGTGCCAGCCACCCTCCTAGCGGGAGCATTTCAGATACGCAGTATTTT
many	TRBV6-5	TRBD1	TRBJ2-7	CATLPSPDRSSYEQYF	TGTGCCACCCTCCCTTCACCGGACAGGTCCTCCTACGAGCAGTACTTC
few	TRBV11-3	NA	TRBJ2-2	CANRSPLRTGELFF	TGTGCCAACAGGAGCCCACTGAGGACCGGGGAGCTGTTTTTT
many	TRBV7-9	NA	TRBJ2-5	CASSFSAVEETQYF	TGTGCCAGCAGCTTTTCTGCCGTGGAAGAGACCCAGTACTTC
many	TRBV6-1	TRBD2	TRBJ2-7	CASSERTSGVYEQYF	TGTGCCAGCAGTGAACGGACTAGCGGGGTATACGAGCAGTACTTC
NA	TRBV5-4	NA	TRBJ1-6	CASSLEGSSPLHF	TGTGCCAGCAGCTTGGAGGGTAGCTCACCCCTCCACTTT
NA	TRBV7-9	TRBD2	TRBJ2-1	CASSLPPWLAGDNEQFF	TGTGCCAGCAGCTTACCCCCCTGGCTAGCGGGGGACAATGAGCAGTTCTTC
many	TRBV14	TRBD1	TRBJ1-2	CASSQTGVYGYTF	TGTGCCAGCAGCCAGACAGGGGTCTATGGCTACACCTTC
many	TRBV19	NA	TRBJ2-2	CASSIKGAVSGELFF	TGTGCCAGTAGTATAAAAGGGGCAGTATCGGGGGAGCTGTTTTTT
many	TRBV19	NA	TRBJ2-3	CASSTRSDTQYF	TGTGCCAGTAGTACAAGGTCCGATACGCAGTATTTT
many	TRBV5-4	NA	TRBJ2-3	CASRDVSSTDTQYF	TGTGCCAGCAGGGACGTCTCAAGCACAGATACGCAGTATTTT
NA	TRBV18	TRBD1	TRBJ1-2	CASSPTYIGTVNYGYTF	TGTGCCAGCTCACCGACGTATATCGGGACAGTGAACTATGGCTACACCTTC